This T cell receptor (beta chain) comes out of a study of cytomegalovirus exposure and HLA in healthy donors. Points from the study as a whole: It was in a later analysis that TCR association rates were seen to vary by HLA locus, highest for DRB1 and lowest for HLA-C.

About this clone itself: Its specificity is unknown.

The PCR ran on 60 Vbeta and 13 Jbeta primers. Assay used: immunoSEQ multiplex PCR; TCRdb lists only in-frame clones, some missing. The profile shows under 130,000 clones, over 60% of them singletons. The CDR3 extends over 16 amino acids. Germline lookup yields CDR1 ENHRY and CDR2 SYGVKD. After removal of 7 bases from V and 4 bases from J, the junction contained 10 bases not matched to a gene. The chain joins TRBV10-3 to TRBJ2-2, with 9 nucleotides matching TRBD1. The origin of this receptor is a female donor in good health and CMV-seropositive. Material: PBMCs. The CDR3 coding sequence is TGTGCCATCAAGAAAGAACAGGGGGCGCGCACCGGGGAGCTGTTTTTT. It translates to CAIKKEQGARTGELFF.